The clone carrying this T cell receptor beta chain was picked up a small number of times. Its cognate antigen is unknown. One end of the junction varies from germline; a read error may be responsible. No treatment of any kind had been given to any patient before thyroid surgery. This sample stems from a study of metastatic and nonmetastatic thyroid tumors. Study-wide background: The comparison covered peripheral blood and tumor or nodule tissue in malignant and benign thyroid patients.

Germline V gene data show CDR1 as MDHEN and CDR2 as SYDVKM. The CDR3 sequence is 13 residues long. As processed by the authors: What underpinned the distant-metastasis classifier for papillary thyroid cancer was the set of CDR3 differences across clinicopathological groups. TCRdb reanalyzed the PCR reads with MiXCR. The V and J calls, along with clone size, are taken from TCRdb and not from the paper's own processing. The sample lists tens of thousands of clones; roughly a sixth were seen once. Study-wide points: The reported finding was significantly higher TCR beta diversity in malignant thyroid tumors relative to benign nodules, in blood and tumor.

This clonotype originated in a female donor with papillary thyroid cancer or a benign thyroid nodule (not recorded which). Some clones in this sample may be carry-over from other donors' samples. This chain links TRBV28 with TRBJ1-5; no definite D call. Sequenced input: blood. Written as DNA, the CDR3 is TGTGCCAGCAGACCAGGTAGCAATCAGCCCAAGCATTTT. It translates to CASRPGSNQPKHF. The full variable domain, in which reference TRBV28 and TRBJ1-5 provide the parts outside the CDR3, is DVKVTQSSRYLVKRTGEKVFLECVQDMDHENMFWYRQDPGLGLRLIYFSYDVKMKEKGDIPEGYSVSREKKERFSLILESASTNQTSMYLCASRPGSNQPKHFGDGTRLSIL.